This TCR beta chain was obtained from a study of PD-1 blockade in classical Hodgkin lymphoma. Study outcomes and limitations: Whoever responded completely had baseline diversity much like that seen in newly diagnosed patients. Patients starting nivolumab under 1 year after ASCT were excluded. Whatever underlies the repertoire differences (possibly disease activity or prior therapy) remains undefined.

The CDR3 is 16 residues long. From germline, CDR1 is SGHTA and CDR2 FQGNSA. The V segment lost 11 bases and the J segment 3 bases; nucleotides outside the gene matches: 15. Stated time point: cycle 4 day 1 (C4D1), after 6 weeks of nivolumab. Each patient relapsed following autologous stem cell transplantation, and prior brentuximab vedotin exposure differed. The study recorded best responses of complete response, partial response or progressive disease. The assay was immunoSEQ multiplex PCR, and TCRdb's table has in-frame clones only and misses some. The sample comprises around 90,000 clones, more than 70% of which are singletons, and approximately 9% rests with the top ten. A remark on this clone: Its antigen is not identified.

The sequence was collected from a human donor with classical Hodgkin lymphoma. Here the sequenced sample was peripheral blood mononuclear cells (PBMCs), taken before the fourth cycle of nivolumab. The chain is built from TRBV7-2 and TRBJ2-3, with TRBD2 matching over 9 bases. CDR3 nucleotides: TGTGCCGATTCGCTAACGCTAGCGGGAAGAACAGATACGCAGTATTTT. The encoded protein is CADSLTLAGRTDTQYF.